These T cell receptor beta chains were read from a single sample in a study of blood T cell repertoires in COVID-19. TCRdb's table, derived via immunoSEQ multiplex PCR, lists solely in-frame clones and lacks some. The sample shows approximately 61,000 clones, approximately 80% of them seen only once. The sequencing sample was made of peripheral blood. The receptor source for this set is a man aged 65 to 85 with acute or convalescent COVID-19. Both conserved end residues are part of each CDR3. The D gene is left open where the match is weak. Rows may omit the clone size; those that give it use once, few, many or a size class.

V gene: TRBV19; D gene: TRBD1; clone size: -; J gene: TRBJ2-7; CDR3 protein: CASSITGGASYEQYF; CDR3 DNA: TGTGCCAGTAGTATCACAGGGGGTGCCTCCTACGAGCAGTACTTC
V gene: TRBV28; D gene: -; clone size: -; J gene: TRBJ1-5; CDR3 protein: CAGGDQPQHF; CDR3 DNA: TGTGCCGGCGGGGATCAGCCCCAGCATTTT
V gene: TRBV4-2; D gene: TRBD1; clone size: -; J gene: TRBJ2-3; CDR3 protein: CASSQKGTGGTDTQYF; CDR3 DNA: TGTGCCAGCAGCCAGAAAGGGACAGGGGGCACAGATACGCAGTATTTT
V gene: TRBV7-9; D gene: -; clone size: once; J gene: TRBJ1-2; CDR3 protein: CASYGGFSGGYTF; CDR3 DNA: TGTGCCAGCTATGGAGGCTTCTCGGGGGGCTACACCTTC
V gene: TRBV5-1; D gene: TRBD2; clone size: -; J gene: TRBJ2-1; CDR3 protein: CASSFSGGRRYEQFF; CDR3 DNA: TGCGCCAGCAGCTTTTCGGGGGGGCGACGGTATGAGCAGTTCTTC
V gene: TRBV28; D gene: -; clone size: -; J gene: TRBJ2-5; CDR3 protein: CASSLDSQETQYF; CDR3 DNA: TGTGCCAGCAGTTTAGACAGCCAAGAGACCCAGTACTTC
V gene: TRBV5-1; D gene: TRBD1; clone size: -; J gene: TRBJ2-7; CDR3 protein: CASSHRQGGYEQYF; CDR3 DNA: TGCGCCAGCAGCCATAGACAGGGCGGGTACGAGCAGTACTTC
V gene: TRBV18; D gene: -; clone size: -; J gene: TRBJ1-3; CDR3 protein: CASSPLGDSDSGNTIYF; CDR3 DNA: TGTGCCAGCTCACCACTTGGGGACTCTGACTCTGGAAACACCATATATTTT
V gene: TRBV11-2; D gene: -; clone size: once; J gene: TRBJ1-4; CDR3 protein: CASSVSRHLNEKLFF; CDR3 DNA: TGTGCCAGCAGCGTTTCTCGACACCTTAATGAAAAACTGTTTTTT
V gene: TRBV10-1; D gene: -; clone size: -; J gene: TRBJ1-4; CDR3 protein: CASSETGATNEKLFF; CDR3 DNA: TGCGCCAGCAGTGAGACGGGGGCAACTAATGAAAAACTGTTTTTT
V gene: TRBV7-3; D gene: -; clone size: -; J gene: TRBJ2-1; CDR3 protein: CASSLGGGQYNEQFF; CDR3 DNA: TGTGCCAGCAGCTTAGGCGGGGGCCAATACAATGAGCAGTTCTTC
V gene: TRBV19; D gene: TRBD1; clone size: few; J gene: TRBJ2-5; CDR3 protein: CASSIGPWTGGVETQYF; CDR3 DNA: TGTGCCAGTAGTATAGGTCCCTGGACAGGGGGCGTAGAGACCCAGTACTTC
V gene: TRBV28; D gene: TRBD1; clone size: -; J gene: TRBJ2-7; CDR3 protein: CASSFTGTGVYEQYF; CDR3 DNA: TGTGCCAGCAGTTTTACCGGGACAGGGGTTTACGAGCAGTACTTC
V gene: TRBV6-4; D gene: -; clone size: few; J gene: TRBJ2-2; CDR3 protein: CASKVTLTSGELFF; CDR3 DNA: TGTGCCAGCAAGGTGACCCTGACATCCGGGGAGCTGTTTTTT
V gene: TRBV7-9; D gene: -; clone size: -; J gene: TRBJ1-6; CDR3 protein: CASSLAGRSSYNSPLHF; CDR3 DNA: TGTGCCAGCAGCTTAGCCGGGAGATCCTCCTATAATTCACCCCTCCACTTT
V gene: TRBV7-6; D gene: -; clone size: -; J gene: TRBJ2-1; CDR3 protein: CASSSAGAGSYNEQFF; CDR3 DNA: TGTGCCAGCAGCTCCGCGGGGGCGGGCTCCTACAATGAGCAGTTCTTC
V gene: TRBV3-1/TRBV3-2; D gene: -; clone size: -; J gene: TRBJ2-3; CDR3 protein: CASSPHSGSSTDTQYF; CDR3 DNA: TGTGCCAGCAGCCCCCATAGCGGATCTAGCACAGATACGCAGTATTTT
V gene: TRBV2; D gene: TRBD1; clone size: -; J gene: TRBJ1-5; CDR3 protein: CASSSYRGLQPQHF; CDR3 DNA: TGTGCCAGCAGTTCCTACAGGGGATTACAGCCCCAGCATTTT
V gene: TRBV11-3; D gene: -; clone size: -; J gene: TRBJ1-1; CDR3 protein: CASSFSGVNTEAFF; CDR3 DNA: TGTGCCAGCAGCTTCTCGGGGGTGAACACTGAAGCTTTCTTT
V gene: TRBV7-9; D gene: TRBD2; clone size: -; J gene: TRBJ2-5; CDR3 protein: CASISTSGGQETQYF; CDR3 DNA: TGTGCCAGCATCTCGACTAGCGGGGGGCAAGAGACCCAGTACTTC
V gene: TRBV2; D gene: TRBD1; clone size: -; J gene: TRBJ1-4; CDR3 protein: CASREDREGTNEKLFF; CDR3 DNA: TGTGCCAGCAGGGAAGACAGGGAGGGAACTAATGAAAAACTGTTTTTT
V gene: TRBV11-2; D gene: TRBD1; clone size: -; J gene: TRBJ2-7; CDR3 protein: CASSPQGLSYEQYF; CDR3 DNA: TGTGCCAGCAGCCCACAGGGGCTCTCCTACGAGCAGTACTTC
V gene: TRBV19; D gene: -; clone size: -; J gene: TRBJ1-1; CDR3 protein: CASTGYTEAFF; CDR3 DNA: TGTGCCAGTACGGGGTACACTGAAGCTTTCTTT
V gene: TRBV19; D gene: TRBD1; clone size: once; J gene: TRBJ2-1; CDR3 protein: CASSILRTGYGSYNEQFF; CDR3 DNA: TGTGCCAGTAGTATCCTGAGGACAGGTTACGGCTCCTACAATGAGCAGTTCTTC
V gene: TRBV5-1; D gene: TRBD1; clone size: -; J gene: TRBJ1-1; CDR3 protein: CAGRQGVNTEAFF; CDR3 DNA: TGCGCCGGACGACAGGGAGTAAACACTGAAGCTTTCTTT
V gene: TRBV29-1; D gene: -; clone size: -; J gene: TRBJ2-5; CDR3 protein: CSVDGSQETQYF; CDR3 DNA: TGCAGCGTTGACGGGTCTCAAGAGACCCAGTACTTC
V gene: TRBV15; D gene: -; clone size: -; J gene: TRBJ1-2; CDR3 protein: CATSRKGGYGYTF; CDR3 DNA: TGTGCCACCAGCAGAAAAGGGGGCTATGGCTACACCTTC
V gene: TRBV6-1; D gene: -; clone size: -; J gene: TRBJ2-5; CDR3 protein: CASSEGPGRETQYF; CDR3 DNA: TGTGCCAGCAGTGAGGGACCAGGGAGGGAGACCCAGTACTTC
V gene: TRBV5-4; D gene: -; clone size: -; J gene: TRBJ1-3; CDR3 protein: CASSLGFGGNTIYF; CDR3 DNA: TGTGCCAGCAGCTTGGGTTTCGGGGGAAACACCATATATTTT
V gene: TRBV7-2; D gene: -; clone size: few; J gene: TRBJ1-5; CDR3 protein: CASSLAVSESNQPQHF; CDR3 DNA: TGTGCCAGCAGCTTAGCGGTCAGTGAAAGCAATCAGCCCCAGCATTTT
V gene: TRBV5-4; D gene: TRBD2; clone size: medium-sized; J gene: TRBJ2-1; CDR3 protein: CASSFAAGGPFFSYNEQFF; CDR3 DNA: TGTGCCAGCAGCTTTGCAGCGGGGGGTCCATTTTTCTCCTACAATGAGCAGTTCTTC
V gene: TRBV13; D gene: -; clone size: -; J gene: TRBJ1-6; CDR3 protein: CASSLGRGEGSPLHF; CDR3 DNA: TGTGCCAGCAGCTTAGGCAGGGGCGAAGGTTCACCCCTCCACTTT
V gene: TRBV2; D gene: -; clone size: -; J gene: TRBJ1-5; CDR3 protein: CASSEAWTGSGKPQHF; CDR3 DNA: TGTGCCAGCAGTGAAGCATGGACCGGTTCGGGGAAGCCCCAGCATTTT
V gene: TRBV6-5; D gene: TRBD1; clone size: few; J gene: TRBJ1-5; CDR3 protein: CAVRDRRGQPQHF; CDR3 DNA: TGTGCCGTACGGGACAGGCGGGGTCAGCCCCAGCATTTT
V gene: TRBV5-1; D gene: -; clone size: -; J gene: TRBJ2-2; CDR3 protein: CASSLAAGNTGELFF; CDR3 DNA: TGCGCCAGCAGCTTGGCGGCAGGGAACACCGGGGAGCTGTTTTTT
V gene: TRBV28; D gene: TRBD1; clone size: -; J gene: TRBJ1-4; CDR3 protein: CASKASTGGFEKLFF; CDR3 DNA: TGTGCCAGCAAGGCGTCGACAGGGGGCTTTGAAAAACTGTTTTTT
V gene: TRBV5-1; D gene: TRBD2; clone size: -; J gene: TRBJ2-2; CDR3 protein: CASSTVAGSTGELFF; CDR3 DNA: TGCGCCAGCAGCACCGTAGCGGGGAGCACCGGGGAGCTGTTTTTT
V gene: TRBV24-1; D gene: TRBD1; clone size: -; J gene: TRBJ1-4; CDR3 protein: CATSDTGQDPGEKLFF; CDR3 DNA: TGTGCCACCAGTGATACCGGACAGGACCCAGGCGAAAAACTGTTTTTT
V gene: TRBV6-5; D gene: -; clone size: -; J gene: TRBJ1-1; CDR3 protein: CASSPVELTEAFF; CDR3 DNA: TGTGCCAGCAGTCCCGTAGAGCTTACTGAAGCTTTCTTT
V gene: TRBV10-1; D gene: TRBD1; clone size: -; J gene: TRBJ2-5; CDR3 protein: CASSESTGRGLGETQYF; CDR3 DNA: TGCGCCAGCAGTGAGTCGACAGGCAGGGGGCTAGGAGAGACCCAGTACTTC
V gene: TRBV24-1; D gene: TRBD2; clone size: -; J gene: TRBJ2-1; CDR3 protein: CATSKRSGGPPRGQFF; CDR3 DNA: TGTGCCACCAGTAAGAGGAGCGGGGGGCCCCCGCGGGGGCAGTTCTTC